These T cell receptor beta chains were read from a single sample in a study of blood T cell repertoires in COVID-19. Assay used: immunoSEQ multiplex PCR; TCRdb lists only in-frame clones, some missing. The top ten hold roughly 8.8% of the sample, which has roughly 73,000 clones, 89% seen once. The sample consisted of peripheral blood. The source is a man older than 75 with acute or convalescent COVID-19. CDR3s include the opening cysteine and the closing phenylalanine or tryptophan. Fields, in order: CDR3 length, V gene, D gene, J gene, CDR3 DNA, CDR3 protein. The D gene is left open where the match is weak.

>12|TRBV2|.|TRBJ2-7
TGTGCCAGCAGTAAGCCCTCCTACGAGCAGTACTTC
CASSKPSYEQYF
>13|TRBV6-5|.|TRBJ1-1
TGTGCCAGCAGTTACTCAGACGTCGGGGAAGCTTTCTTT
CASSYSDVGEAFF
>16|TRBV3-1/TRBV3-2|.|TRBJ1-6
TGTGCCAGCAGCCTTGCCCCTGCAGGTTATAATTCACCCCTCCACTTT
CASSLAPAGYNSPLHF
>18|TRBV19|.|TRBJ2-3
TGTGCCAGTAGTATAGTGGTTTGGGGCGCGCTTAGCACAGATACGCAGTATTTT
CASSIVVWGALSTDTQYF
>14|TRBV4-1|.|TRBJ1-1
TGCGCCAGCAGCCAGGGAGTCATGAACACTGAAGCTTTCTTT
CASSQGVMNTEAFF
>14|TRBV18|.|TRBJ1-1
TGTGCCAGCTCACCCGTAACAGGGAGAACTGAAGCTTTCTTT
CASSPVTGRTEAFF
>17|TRBV7-2|.|TRBJ1-6
TGTGCCAGCAGCTTATCGAGGGGGAGCTCCTATAATTCACCCCTCCACTTT
CASSLSRGSSYNSPLHF
>13|TRBV6-5|TRBD1|TRBJ2-7
TGTGCCAGCAGGCCGGGACAGTCCTACGAGCAGTACTTC
CASRPGQSYEQYF
>15|TRBV5-1|TRBD1|TRBJ1-2
TGCGCCAGCAGCTTGGGGGACAGGGGGCAACGTGGCTACACCTTC
CASSLGDRGQRGYTF
>12|TRBV7-9|.|TRBJ1-2
TGTGCCAGCAGTTCTACAGGGTTAGGCTACACCTTC
CASSSTGLGYTF
>15|TRBV11-3|TRBD1|TRBJ2-3
TGTGCCAGCAGCACGGGACAGTTGGACACAGATACGCAGTATTTT
CASSTGQLDTDTQYF
>16|TRBV19|TRBD2|TRBJ2-2
TGTGCCAGTAGTATATTAGGAGCGGGAGTCATCGGGGAGCTGTTTTTT
CASSILGAGVIGELFF
>14|TRBV15|.|TRBJ1-5
TGTGCCACCAGCAGAGAAGACAGAGGCCAGCCCCAGCATTTT
CATSREDRGQPQHF
>14|TRBV5-1|.|TRBJ1-1
TGCGCCAGCAGCTTGGGTCAGCGGGACACTGAAGCTTTCTTT
CASSLGQRDTEAFF
>15|TRBV2|.|TRBJ2-6
TGTGCCACTAGTCTGGGGCGCTCTGGGGCCAACGTCCTGACTTTC
CATSLGRSGANVLTF
>16|TRBV18|.|TRBJ1-3
TGTGCCAGCTCCAATGCTGCGGCTGGCTCTGGAAACACCATATATTTT
CASSNAAAGSGNTIYF
>15|TRBV6-2/TRBV6-3|TRBD1|TRBJ2-7
TGTGCCAGCACCCCCCAGGGGACAGGGCCACGCGAGCAGTACTTC
CASTPQGTGPREQYF
>16|TRBV23-1|.|TRBJ2-3
TGCGCCAGCAGTCCACAGGGCAAGGGGATCTTAGATACGCAGTATTTT
CASSPQGKGILDTQYF
>17|TRBV6-1|.|TRBJ1-4
TGTGCCAGCAGTGAAGCTGCAGGGGACGCAACTAATGAAAAACTGTTTTTT
CASSEAAGDATNEKLFF
>15|TRBV15|.|TRBJ2-2
TGTGCCACGGGGAGGGCAGGGGGCCTCACCGGGGAGCTGTTTTTT
CATGRAGGLTGELFF
>14|TRBV6-5|TRBD2|TRBJ2-1
TGTGCCAGCGCTTCCCTTAGCGGGAGCGATGAGCAGTTCTTC
CASASLSGSDEQFF
>13|TRBV12-3/TRBV12-4|.|TRBJ2-5
TGTGCCAGCCGGAGGGACAGCACGGAGACCCAGTACTTC
CASRRDSTETQYF
>13|TRBV5-5|.|TRBJ1-5
TGTGCCAGCAGCTCCTTCCTCTATCAGCCCCAGCATTTT
CASSSFLYQPQHF
>14|TRBV3-1/TRBV3-2|.|TRBJ2-5
TGTGCCAGCAGCTCCGGACAGCTCCAAGAGACCCAGTACTTC
CASSSGQLQETQYF
>14|TRBV10-3|.|TRBJ2-2
TGTGCCATCAGTGAGTTGCGGAACACCGGGGAGCTGTTTTTT
CAISELRNTGELFF
>15|TRBV6-5|TRBD1|TRBJ2-7
TGTGCCAGCAAGTATTCCGGGACAGAGTTATACGAGCAGTACTTC
CASKYSGTELYEQYF
>11|TRBV20-1|.|TRBJ1-1
TGCAGTGCTCCGGGGAACACTGAAGCTTTCTTT
CSAPGNTEAFF
>17|TRBV3-1/TRBV3-2|TRBD1|TRBJ1-2
TGTGCCAGCAGCGCAAGATATGGGACAGGGGGCGCCAATGGCTACACCTTC
CASSARYGTGGANGYTF
>13|TRBV6-5|TRBD1|TRBJ1-1
TGTGCCAGCAGTTACCCGGACAGGACTGAAGCTTTCTTT
CASSYPDRTEAFF
>12|TRBV12-3/TRBV12-4|.|TRBJ2-3
TGTGCCAGCACCTCCTACATGGAGGCGCAGTATTTT
CASTSYMEAQYF
>15|TRBV6-2/TRBV6-3|.|TRBJ1-2
TGTGCCAGCAGTTACCGACCAGGACAAGATTATGGCTACACCTTC
CASSYRPGQDYGYTF
>14|TRBV5-6|TRBD1|TRBJ2-1
TGTGCCAGCAGCCCGGGGACAGGGTTCGATGAGCAGTTCTTC
CASSPGTGFDEQFF
>15|TRBV5-5|.|TRBJ1-5
TGTGCCAGCAGCCCCGACAGTTATAGCAATCAGCCCCAGCATTTT
CASSPDSYSNQPQHF
>14|TRBV12-5|TRBD1|TRBJ2-3
TGTGCTAGTGGTTTGGGACAGGGAACAGATACGCAGTATTTT
CASGLGQGTDTQYF
>15|TRBV5-1|.|TRBJ1-2
TGCGCCAGCACAAGACAGGCCGGCGCCGACTATGGCTACACCTTC
CASTRQAGADYGYTF
>14|TRBV3-1/TRBV3-2|TRBD1|TRBJ1-2
TGTGCCAGCAGCCTACAGGGGACTAACTATGGCTACACCTTC
CASSLQGTNYGYTF
>14|TRBV3-1/TRBV3-2|TRBD1|TRBJ1-2
TGTGCCAGCAGCCTATGGACAGGGGGCTATGGCTACACCTTC
CASSLWTGGYGYTF
>15|TRBV20-1|TRBD2|TRBJ2-3
TGCAGTGCTAGTGGTGGGAGGGGAACGACAGATACGCAGTATTTT
CSASGGRGTTDTQYF
>14|TRBV6-5|.|TRBJ1-1
TGTGCCAGCAGTCCCTCGGGGGGTACCACTGAAGCTTTCTTT
CASSPSGGTTEAFF
>13|TRBV7-8|.|TRBJ1-1
TGTGCCAGCAGCCCTCGGGTCCACACTGAAGCTTTCTTT
CASSPRVHTEAFF
>14|TRBV30|.|TRBJ2-3
TGTGCCTGTAACTGGCGGGGGCGATATGATACGCAGTATTTT
CACNWRGRYDTQYF
>16|TRBV19|TRBD2|TRBJ2-7
TGTGCCAGTAGCCCGAGTCGGGGGGACGGGATCTACGAGCAGTACTTC
CASSPSRGDGIYEQYF
>16|TRBV25-1|TRBD1|TRBJ2-2
TGTGCCAGCAGTGAATCGAACAGGGGAAGGTCCGGGGAGCTGTTTTTT
CASSESNRGRSGELFF
>14|TRBV18|.|TRBJ2-3
TGTGCCAGCTCACGTGGACAGTACACAGATACGCAGTATTTT
CASSRGQYTDTQYF
>14|TRBV2|TRBD1|TRBJ1-6
TGTGCCAGCAGTAACGACAGGGATAATTCACCCCTCCACTTT
CASSNDRDNSPLHF
>13|TRBV30|TRBD1|TRBJ2-5
TGTGCCTGGGGGGACAGGGGCCAAGAGACCCAGTACTTC
CAWGDRGQETQYF
>13|TRBV9|.|TRBJ1-1
TGTGCCAGCAGCGGGACAGAGAACACTGAAGCTTTCTTT
CASSGTENTEAFF
>13|TRBV5-6|.|TRBJ1-1
TGTGCCAGCAGCCCTGGACAGAACACTGAAGCTTTCTTT
CASSPGQNTEAFF
>16|TRBV7-2|.|TRBJ2-3
TGTGCCAGCAGCTTAGCGCCGGGACTCAGCACAGATACGCAGTATTTT
CASSLAPGLSTDTQYF